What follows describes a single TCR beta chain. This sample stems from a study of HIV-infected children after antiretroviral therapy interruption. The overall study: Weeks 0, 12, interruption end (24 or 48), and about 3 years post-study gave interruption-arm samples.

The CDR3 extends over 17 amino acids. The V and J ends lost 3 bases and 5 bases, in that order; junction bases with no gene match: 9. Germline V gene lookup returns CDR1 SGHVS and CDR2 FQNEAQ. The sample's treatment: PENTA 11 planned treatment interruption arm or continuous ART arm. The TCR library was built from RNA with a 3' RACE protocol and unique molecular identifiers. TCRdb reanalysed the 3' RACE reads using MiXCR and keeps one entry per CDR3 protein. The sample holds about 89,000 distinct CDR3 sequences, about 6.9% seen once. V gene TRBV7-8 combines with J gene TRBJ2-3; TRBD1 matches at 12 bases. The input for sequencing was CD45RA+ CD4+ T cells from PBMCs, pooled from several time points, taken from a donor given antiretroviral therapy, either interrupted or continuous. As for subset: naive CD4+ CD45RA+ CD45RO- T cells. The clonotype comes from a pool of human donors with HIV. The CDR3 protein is CASSLVWDRGQVDTQYF. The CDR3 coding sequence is TGTGCCAGCAGCTTGGTCTGGGACAGGGGGCAAGTAGATACGCAGTATTTT.